The clone carrying this T cell receptor beta chain was seen more than once but under ten times. Its cognate antigen is unknown. This sample is part of a study of T cell repertoires in cytomegalovirus infection. Each CDR3 protein gets one entry after TCRdb re-called the reads with MiXCR. The table has about 740,000 distinct CDR3 sequences, around 32% seen once. Germline-derived CDR1 and CDR2 are SEHNR and FQNEAQ (reference sequence). The V gene end was trimmed by 5 bases and the J gene end by 6 bases; junction bases not matched to a gene: 15. CDR3 length: 18 residues. Material: cultured PBMCs, obtained from culture after CMV antigen stimulation. The genes are TRBV7-9 and TRBJ2-3, with 12 bases that match TRBD2. The clonotype comes from a human donor in good health (CMV status not recorded). Some clones in this sample may be carry-over from other donors' samples. The CDR3 loop is CASSAKVRLAGVSDTQYF. CDR3 bases: TGTGCCAGCAGCGCAAAGGTTCGACTAGCGGGAGTTTCCGATACGCAGTATTTT.